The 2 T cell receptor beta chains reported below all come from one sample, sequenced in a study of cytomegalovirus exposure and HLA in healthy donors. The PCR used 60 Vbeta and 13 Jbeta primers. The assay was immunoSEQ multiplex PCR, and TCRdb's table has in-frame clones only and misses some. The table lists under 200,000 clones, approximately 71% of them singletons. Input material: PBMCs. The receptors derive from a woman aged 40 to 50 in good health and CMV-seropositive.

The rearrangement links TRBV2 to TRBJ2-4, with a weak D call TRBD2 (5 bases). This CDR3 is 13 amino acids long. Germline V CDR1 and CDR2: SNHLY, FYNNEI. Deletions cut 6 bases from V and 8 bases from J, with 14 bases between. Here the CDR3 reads CASSLDSRDIQYF. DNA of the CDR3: TGTGCCAGCAGCTTAGATTCGAGGGACATTCAGTACTTC.

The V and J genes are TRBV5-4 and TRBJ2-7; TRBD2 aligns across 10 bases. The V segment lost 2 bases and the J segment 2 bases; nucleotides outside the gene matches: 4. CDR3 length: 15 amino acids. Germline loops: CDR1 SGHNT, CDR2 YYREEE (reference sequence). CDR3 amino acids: CASSLQREGPYEQYF. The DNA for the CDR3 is TGTGCCAGCAGCTTACAGCGGGAGGGCCCCTACGAGCAGTACTTC.